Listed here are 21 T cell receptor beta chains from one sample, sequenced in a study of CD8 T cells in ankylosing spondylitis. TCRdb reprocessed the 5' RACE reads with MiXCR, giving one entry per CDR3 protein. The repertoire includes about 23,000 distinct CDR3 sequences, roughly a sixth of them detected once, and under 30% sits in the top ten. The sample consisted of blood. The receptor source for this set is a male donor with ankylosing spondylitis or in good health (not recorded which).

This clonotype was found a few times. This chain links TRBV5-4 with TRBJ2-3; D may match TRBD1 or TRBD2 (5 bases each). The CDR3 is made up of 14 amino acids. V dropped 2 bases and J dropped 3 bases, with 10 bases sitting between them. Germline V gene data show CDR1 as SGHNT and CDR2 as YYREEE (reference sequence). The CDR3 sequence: CASSFERGTDTQYF. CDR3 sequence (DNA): TGTGCCAGCAGCTTTGAGAGGGGAACAGATACGCAGTATTTT.

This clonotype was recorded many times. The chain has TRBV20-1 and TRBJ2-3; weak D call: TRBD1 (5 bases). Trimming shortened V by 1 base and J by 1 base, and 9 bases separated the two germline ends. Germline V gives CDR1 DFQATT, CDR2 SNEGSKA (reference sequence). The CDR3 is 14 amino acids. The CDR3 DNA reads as TGCAGTGCTAGAGTTCAGGGTCGCACAGATACGCAGTATTTT. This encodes CSARVQGRTDTQYF.

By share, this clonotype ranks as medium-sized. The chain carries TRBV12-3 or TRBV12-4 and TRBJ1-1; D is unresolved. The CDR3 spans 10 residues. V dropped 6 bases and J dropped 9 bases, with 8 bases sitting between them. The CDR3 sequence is CASSGRQAFF. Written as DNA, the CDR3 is TGTGCCAGCAGCGGAAGACAAGCTTTCTTT.

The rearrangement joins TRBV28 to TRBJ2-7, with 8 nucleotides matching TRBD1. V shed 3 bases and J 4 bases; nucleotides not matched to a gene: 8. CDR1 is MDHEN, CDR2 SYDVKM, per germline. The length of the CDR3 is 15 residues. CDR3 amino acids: CASSFQGAQDYEQYF. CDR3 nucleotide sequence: TGTGCCAGCAGTTTCCAGGGGGCGCAGGATTACGAGCAGTACTTC.

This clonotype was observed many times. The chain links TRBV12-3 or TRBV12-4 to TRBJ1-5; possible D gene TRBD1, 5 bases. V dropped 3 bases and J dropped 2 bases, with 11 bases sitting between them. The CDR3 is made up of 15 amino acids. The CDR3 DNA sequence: TGTGCCAGCAGTTTCAGGGACGGAGGCAATCAGCCCCAGCATTTT. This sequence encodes CASSFRDGGNQPQHF.

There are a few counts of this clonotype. CDR3 residues: CASRGLVGELGTGELFF. The CDR3 DNA sequence: TGTGCCAGCCGAGGCCTGGTGGGGGAGTTGGGCACCGGGGAGCTGTTTTTT. The chain employs TRBV12-3 or TRBV12-4 and TRBJ2-2, with D perhaps TRBD1 or TRBD2 (5 bases each). Trimming stripped 8 bases from V and 4 bases from J, with 23 bases between. This CDR3 region has 17 residues.

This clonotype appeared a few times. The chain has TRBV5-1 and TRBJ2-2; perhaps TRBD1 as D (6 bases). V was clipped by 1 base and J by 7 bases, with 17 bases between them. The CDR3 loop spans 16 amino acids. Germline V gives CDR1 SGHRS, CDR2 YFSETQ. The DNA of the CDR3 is TGCGCCAGCAGCTTGATGGCCAGGGGCACGAACGGGGAGCTGTTTTTT. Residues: CASSLMARGTNGELFF.

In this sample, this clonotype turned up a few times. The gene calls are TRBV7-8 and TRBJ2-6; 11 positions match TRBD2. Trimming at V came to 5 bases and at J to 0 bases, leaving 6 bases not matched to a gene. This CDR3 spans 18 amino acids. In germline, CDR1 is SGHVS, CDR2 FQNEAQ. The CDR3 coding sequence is TGTGCCAGCAGCCTCTTTAGCGGGGGGGCCTCTGGGGCCAACGTCCTGACTTTC. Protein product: CASSLFSGGASGANVLTF.

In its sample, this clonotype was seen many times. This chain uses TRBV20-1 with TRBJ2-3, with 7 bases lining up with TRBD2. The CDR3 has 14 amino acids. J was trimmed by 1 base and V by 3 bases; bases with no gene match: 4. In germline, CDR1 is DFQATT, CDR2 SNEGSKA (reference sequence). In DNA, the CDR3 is TGCAGTGCTAGCCCGGCGGGGGGCACAGATACGCAGTATTTT. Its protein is CSASPAGGTDTQYF.

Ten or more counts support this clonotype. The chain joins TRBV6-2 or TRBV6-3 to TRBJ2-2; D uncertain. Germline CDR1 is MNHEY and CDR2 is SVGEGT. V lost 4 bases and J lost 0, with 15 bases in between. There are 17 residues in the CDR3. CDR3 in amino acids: CASSSPPRLSNTGELFF. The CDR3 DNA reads TGTGCCAGCAGTTCTCCCCCTCGCCTTTCGAACACCGGGGAGCTGTTTTTT.

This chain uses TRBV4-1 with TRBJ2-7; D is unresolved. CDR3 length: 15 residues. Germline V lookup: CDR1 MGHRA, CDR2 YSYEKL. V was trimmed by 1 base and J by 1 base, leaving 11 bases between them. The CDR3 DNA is TGCGCCAGCAGCCAAGGACCGAGCCAGTCCTACGAGCAGTACTTC. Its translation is CASSQGPSQSYEQYF.

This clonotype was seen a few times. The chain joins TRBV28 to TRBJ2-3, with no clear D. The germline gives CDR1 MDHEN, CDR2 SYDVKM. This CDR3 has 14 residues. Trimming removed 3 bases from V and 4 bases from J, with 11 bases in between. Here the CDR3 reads CASSFVSGSDTQYF. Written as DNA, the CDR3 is TGTGCCAGCAGTTTCGTTAGTGGATCAGATACGCAGTATTTT.

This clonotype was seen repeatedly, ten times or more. CDR3 in DNA: TGTGCCAGCAGCTCGATCCGGGAGGATACGCAGTATTTT. It is translated as CASSSIREDTQYF. The chain links TRBV7-2 to TRBJ2-3; weak D call: TRBD2 (6 bases). This CDR3 is 13 amino acids long. Trimming pared 4 bases from V and 6 bases from J, leaving 11 bases between. The germline V gene has CDR1 SGHTA and CDR2 FQGNSA.

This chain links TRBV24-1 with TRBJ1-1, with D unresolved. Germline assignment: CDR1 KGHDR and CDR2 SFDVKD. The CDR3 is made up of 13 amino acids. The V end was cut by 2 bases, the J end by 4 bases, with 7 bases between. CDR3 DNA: TGTGCCACCAGTGATTCCCGGAGCACTGAAGCTTTCTTT. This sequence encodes CATSDSRSTEAFF.

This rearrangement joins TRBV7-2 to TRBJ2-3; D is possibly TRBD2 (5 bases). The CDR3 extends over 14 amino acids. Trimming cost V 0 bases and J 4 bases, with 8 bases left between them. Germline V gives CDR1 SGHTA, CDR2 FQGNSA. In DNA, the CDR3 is TGTGCCAGCAGCTTAGCGGGAGTCGCAGATACGCAGTATTTT. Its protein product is CASSLAGVADTQYF.

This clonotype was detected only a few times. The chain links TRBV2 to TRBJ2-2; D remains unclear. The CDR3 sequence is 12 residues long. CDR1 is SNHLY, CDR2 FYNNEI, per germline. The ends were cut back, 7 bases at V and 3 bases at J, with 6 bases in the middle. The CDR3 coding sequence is TGTGCCAGCACCGATTACACCGGGGAGCTGTTTTTT. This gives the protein CASTDYTGELFF.

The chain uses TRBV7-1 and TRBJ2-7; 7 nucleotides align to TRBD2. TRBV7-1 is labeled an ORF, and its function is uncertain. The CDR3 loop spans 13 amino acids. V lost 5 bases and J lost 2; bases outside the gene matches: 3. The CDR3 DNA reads TGTGCCAGCAGCCTCAGCGGGACCTACGAGCAGTACTTC. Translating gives CASSLSGTYEQYF.

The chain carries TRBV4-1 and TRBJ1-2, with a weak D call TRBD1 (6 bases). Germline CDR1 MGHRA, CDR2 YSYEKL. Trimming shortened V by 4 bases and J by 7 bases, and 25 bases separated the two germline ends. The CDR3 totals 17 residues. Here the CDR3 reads CASSPIGLGTRKSGYTF. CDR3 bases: TGCGCCAGCAGCCCAATCGGACTCGGGACACGAAAATCTGGCTACACCTTC.

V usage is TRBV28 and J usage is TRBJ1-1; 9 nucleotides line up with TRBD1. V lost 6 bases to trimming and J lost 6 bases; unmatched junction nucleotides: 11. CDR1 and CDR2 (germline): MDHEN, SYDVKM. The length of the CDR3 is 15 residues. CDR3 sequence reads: CASRTGTGSIAEAFF. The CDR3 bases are TGTGCCAGCAGGACCGGGACAGGGTCGATAGCTGAAGCTTTCTTT.

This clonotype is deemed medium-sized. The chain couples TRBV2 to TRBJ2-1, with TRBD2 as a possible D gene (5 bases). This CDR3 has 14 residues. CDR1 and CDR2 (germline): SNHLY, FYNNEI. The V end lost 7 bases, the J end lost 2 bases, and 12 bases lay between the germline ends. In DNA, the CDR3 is TGTGCCAGCACTCCGGGTAGCGCCTACAATGAGCAGTTCTTC. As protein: CASTPGSAYNEQFF.

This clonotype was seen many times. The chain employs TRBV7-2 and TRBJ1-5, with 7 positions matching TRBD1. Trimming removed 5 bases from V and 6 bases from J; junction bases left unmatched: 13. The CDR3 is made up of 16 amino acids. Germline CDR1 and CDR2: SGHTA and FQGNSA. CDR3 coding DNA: TGTGCCAGCAGCACCGGGACAGCCCGCCGTGCTCAGCCCCAGCATTTT. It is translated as CASSTGTARRAQPQHF.